One sample yielded the 16 T cell receptor beta chains listed below, sequenced in a study of shared clonotypes between healthy human individuals. Libraries were prepared by immunoSEQ multiplex PCR; TCRdb keeps only in-frame clonotypes and omits some of them. The sample contains about 1 million clones, 75% to 85% of which appear only once. The sequenced material came from memory CD4+ T cells from PBMCs. As to subset: CD45RA-negative fraction. All receptors derive from a man aged 18 to 29 in good health. Some clones in this sample may be carry-over from other donors' samples.

This clone was detected only a few times. This chain uses TRBV4-1 with TRBJ1-4; D is unclear. Germline CDR1 and CDR2: MGHRA and YSYEKL. V was trimmed by 4 bases and J by 8 bases, leaving 20 bases between them. This CDR3 is 16 amino acids long. CDR3 sequence reads: CASSPGPAASEEKLFF. DNA of the CDR3: TGCGCCAGCAGCCCGGGTCCGGCGGCCTCAGAGGAAAAACTGTTTTTT.

The J gene is TRBJ2-6, the V gene TRBV29-1; D is possibly TRBD1 (5 bases). The CDR3 is 13 amino acids. Germline assignment: CDR1 SQVTM and CDR2 ANQGSEA. V gave up 0 bases and J gave up 5 bases, with 5 bases separating them. For the CDR3, the DNA is TGCAGCGTTGAAGAGGGGCGGGCCAACGTCCTGACTTTC. It specifies CSVEEGRANVLTF.

The CDR3, as DNA: TGTGCCAGCAGCGAACTTGGACAGAGAGGTCCAGATACGCAGTATTTT. It is translated as CASSELGQRGPDTQYF. The V call is TRBV6-1, the J call TRBJ2-3, with D tentatively TRBD1 (6 bases). The V end lost 6 bases, the J end lost 4 bases, and 20 bases lay between the germline ends. Germline lookup yields CDR1 MNHNS and CDR2 SASEGT. The CDR3 length is 16 residues.

The V call is TRBV6-5, the J call TRBJ1-1, with D possibly being TRBD1 (5 bases). Deletions cut 6 bases from V and 1 base from J, with 9 bases between. The CDR3 contains 13 residues. Germline CDR1 is MNHEY and CDR2 is SVGAGI. The CDR3 spells CASRSGQNTEAFF. The CDR3 DNA reads TGTGCCAGCAGATCCGGACAGAACACTGAAGCTTTCTTT.

The chain combines TRBV19 with TRBJ2-7, with 9 bases lining up with TRBD1. Germline V gene lookup returns CDR1 LNHDA and CDR2 SQIVND (reference sequence). The CDR3 is 16 residues long. V was pared by 4 bases and J by 3 bases, with 10 bases of the junction left unmatched. The DNA for the CDR3 is TGTGCCAGTAGTAGACACGGACAGGGGACCGGCTACGAGCAGTACTTC. Its translation is CASSRHGQGTGYEQYF.

The chain recombines TRBV11-3 with TRBJ1-2; 8 nucleotides line up with TRBD1. Germline V lookup: CDR1 SGHNT, CDR2 YENEEA. This CDR3 comprises 14 residues. Losses at the gene ends were 4 bases for V and 7 bases for J; bases not matched to a gene: 8. This CDR3 reads CASSSGTGPRGYTF. CDR3 bases: TGTGCCAGCAGCTCTGGGACAGGTCCTCGTGGCTACACCTTC. Filled out from reference TRBV11-3 and TRBJ1-2, the complete variable domain reads EAGVVQSPRYKIIEKKQPVAFWCNPISGHNTLYWYLQNLGQGPELLIRYENEEAVDDSQLPKDRFSAERLKGVDSTLKIQPAELGDSAVYLCASSSGTGPRGYTFGSGTRLTVV.

The V call is TRBV7-3, the J call TRBJ1-1; no clear D. Germline lookup yields CDR1 SGHTA and CDR2 FQGTGA. V lost 1 base and J lost 11, with 14 bases in between. The CDR3 consists of 13 residues. The CDR3 sequence is CASSLIISGVAFF. Here the CDR3 DNA reads TGTGCCAGCAGCTTAATAATATCGGGAGTGGCTTTCTTT.

This clone was seen a handful of times. The J gene is TRBJ2-2, the V gene TRBV18; D not resolved. Per the germline V gene, CDR1 is KGHSH and CDR2 is LQKENI. Trimming took off 2 bases at V and 4 bases at J, with 17 bases between the two ends. CDR3 length equals 17 residues. The CDR3 sequence: CASSPSSFRLITGELFF. In DNA, the CDR3 is TGTGCCAGCTCACCAAGTTCTTTTCGGCTTATCACCGGGGAGCTGTTTTTT.

The chain joins TRBV28 to TRBJ1-1; D is perhaps TRBD1 (5 bases). The CDR3 spans 12 residues. The V and J ends lost 6 bases and 1 base respectively, with 6 bases between them. Germline V lookup: CDR1 MDHEN, CDR2 SYDVKM. CDR3 region: CASRQENTEAFF. In nucleotides, the CDR3 is TGTGCCAGCAGACAGGAGAACACTGAAGCTTTCTTT.

This chain connects TRBV5-1 to TRBJ1-2; 10 bases fit TRBD1. The CDR3 is 14 amino acids. After removal of 8 bases from V and 3 bases from J, the junction contained 7 bases not matched to a gene. Germline V CDR1 and CDR2: SGHRS, YFSETQ. The CDR3 protein is CASSGQGVDYGYTF. In nucleotides, the CDR3 is TGCGCCAGTTCCGGACAGGGGGTTGACTATGGCTACACCTTC.

The chain joins TRBV6-1 to TRBJ1-1, with a possible D match to TRBD1 (5 bases). Per the germline V gene, CDR1 is MNHNS and CDR2 is SASEGT. This CDR3 contains 15 residues. Trimming removed 10 bases at V and 4 bases at J, with 22 bases between. The CDR3 spells CAISRPRGQFTEAFF. The CDR3 coding sequence is TGTGCCATCTCACGTCCCCGGGGCCAGTTCACTGAAGCTTTCTTT.

This clone was seen only once. The chain couples TRBV5-1 to TRBJ2-3, with a tentative D call TRBD2 (6 bases). Germline assignment: CDR1 SGHRS and CDR2 YFSETQ. The CDR3 contains 13 residues. Trimming left V 4 bases short and J 4 bases short, with 10 bases between. CDR3 sequence reads: CASSTGEPDTQYF. The CDR3 coding sequence is TGCGCCAGCAGCACGGGAGAGCCAGATACGCAGTATTTT.

V usage is TRBV28 and J usage is TRBJ2-1, with D perhaps matching TRBD2 (6 bases). The V end lost 3 bases, the J end lost 10 bases, and 19 bases lay between the germline ends. CDR1 and CDR2 (germline): MDHEN, SYDVKM. The CDR3 covers 15 residues. CDR3 residues: CASSFRRGRVEEQFF. CDR3 DNA: TGTGCCAGCAGTTTCAGGAGGGGTAGGGTGGAAGAGCAGTTCTTC.

The chain uses TRBV28 and TRBJ1-3; D is undetermined. V dropped 1 base and J dropped 0 bases, with 7 bases sitting between them. CDR1 is MDHEN, CDR2 SYDVKM, per germline. CDR3 length: 15 amino acids. CDR3 residues: CASSLYLDSGNTIYF. The DNA of the CDR3 is TGTGCCAGCAGTTTATATTTGGACTCTGGAAACACCATATATTTT.

As regards this clone: This specimen includes other DNA sequences encoding the same CDR3. J is TRBJ2-7 and V is TRBV9, with TRBD1 matching over 8 bases. The V gene end was trimmed by 0 bases and the J gene end by 0 bases; junction bases not matched to a gene: 2. The CDR3 is made up of 15 amino acids. Germline V gene lookup returns CDR1 SGDLS and CDR2 YYNGEE. CDR3 DNA sequence: TGTGCCAGCAGCGTAGGGACAGGGAGCTCCTACGAGCAGTACTTC. This translates into CASSVGTGSSYEQYF.

Concerning this clone: Other nucleotide sequences from this sample produce the same CDR3. The chain uses TRBV28 and TRBJ1-5; the D gene is possibly TRBD1 (6 bases). CDR1 and CDR2 from the germline V gene are MDHEN and SYDVKM. The CDR3 contains 15 residues. Trimming stripped 2 bases from V and 2 bases from J, with 10 bases between. The CDR3 sequence is CASSLGGAGNQPQHF. Written as DNA, the CDR3 is TGTGCCAGCAGTTTAGGGGGGGCCGGCAATCAGCCCCAGCATTTT.